Following are 3 T cell receptor beta chains from one sample sequenced in a study of T cells after yellow fever vaccination. A single record per CDR3 protein comes from TCRdb applying MiXCR to the 5' RACE reads. Found here are a few hundred thousand distinct CDR3 sequences, less than 20% of them singletons; the top ten hold 15% to 20%. The material sequenced was PBMCs, taken 4 to 6 days after the first yellow fever vaccination. Receptors were obtained from a man younger than 35 who received the YFV17D yellow fever vaccine.

The chain recombines TRBV6-2 or TRBV6-3 with TRBJ1-1; D remains ambiguous. Germline V gene lookup returns CDR1 MNHEY and CDR2 SVGEGT. Trimming stripped 3 bases from V and 3 bases from J, with 14 bases between. CDR3 length: 15 residues. For the CDR3, the DNA is TGTGCCAGCAGTTATTTCGCGGGGAGTCACACTGAAGCTTTCTTT. Its protein is CASSYFAGSHTEAFF.

The V call is TRBV11-1, the J call TRBJ1-1; D is ambiguous. This CDR3 is 15 amino acids long. Germline V gives CDR1 SGHAT, CDR2 FQDESV (reference sequence). V lost 5 bases to trimming and J lost 1 base, with 14 bases between them. The CDR3 here is CASSPKPQSNTEAFF. In DNA form, the CDR3 reads TGTGCCAGCAGCCCAAAACCGCAGTCGAACACTGAAGCTTTCTTT.

The chain employs TRBV7-2 and TRBJ1-2; D not resolved. The CDR3 is 13 residues long. CDR1 SGHTA and CDR2 FQGNSA come from the germline V gene. V shed 3 bases and J shed 8 bases, with 13 bases lying between them. The CDR3 region has the DNA TGTGCCAGCAGCTTGGGCATGACGGACGGCTACACCTTC. It encodes CASSLGMTDGYTF.